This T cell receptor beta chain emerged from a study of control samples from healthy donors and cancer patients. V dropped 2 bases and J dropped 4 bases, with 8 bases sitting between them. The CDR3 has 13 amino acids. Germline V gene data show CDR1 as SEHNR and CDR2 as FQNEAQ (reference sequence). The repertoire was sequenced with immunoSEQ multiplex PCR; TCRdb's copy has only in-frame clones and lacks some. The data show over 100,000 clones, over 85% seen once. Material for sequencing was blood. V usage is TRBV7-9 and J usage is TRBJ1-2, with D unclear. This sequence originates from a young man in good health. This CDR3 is CASSLLESYGYTF. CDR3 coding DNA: TGTGCCAGCAGCTTACTAGAATCCTATGGCTACACCTTC.